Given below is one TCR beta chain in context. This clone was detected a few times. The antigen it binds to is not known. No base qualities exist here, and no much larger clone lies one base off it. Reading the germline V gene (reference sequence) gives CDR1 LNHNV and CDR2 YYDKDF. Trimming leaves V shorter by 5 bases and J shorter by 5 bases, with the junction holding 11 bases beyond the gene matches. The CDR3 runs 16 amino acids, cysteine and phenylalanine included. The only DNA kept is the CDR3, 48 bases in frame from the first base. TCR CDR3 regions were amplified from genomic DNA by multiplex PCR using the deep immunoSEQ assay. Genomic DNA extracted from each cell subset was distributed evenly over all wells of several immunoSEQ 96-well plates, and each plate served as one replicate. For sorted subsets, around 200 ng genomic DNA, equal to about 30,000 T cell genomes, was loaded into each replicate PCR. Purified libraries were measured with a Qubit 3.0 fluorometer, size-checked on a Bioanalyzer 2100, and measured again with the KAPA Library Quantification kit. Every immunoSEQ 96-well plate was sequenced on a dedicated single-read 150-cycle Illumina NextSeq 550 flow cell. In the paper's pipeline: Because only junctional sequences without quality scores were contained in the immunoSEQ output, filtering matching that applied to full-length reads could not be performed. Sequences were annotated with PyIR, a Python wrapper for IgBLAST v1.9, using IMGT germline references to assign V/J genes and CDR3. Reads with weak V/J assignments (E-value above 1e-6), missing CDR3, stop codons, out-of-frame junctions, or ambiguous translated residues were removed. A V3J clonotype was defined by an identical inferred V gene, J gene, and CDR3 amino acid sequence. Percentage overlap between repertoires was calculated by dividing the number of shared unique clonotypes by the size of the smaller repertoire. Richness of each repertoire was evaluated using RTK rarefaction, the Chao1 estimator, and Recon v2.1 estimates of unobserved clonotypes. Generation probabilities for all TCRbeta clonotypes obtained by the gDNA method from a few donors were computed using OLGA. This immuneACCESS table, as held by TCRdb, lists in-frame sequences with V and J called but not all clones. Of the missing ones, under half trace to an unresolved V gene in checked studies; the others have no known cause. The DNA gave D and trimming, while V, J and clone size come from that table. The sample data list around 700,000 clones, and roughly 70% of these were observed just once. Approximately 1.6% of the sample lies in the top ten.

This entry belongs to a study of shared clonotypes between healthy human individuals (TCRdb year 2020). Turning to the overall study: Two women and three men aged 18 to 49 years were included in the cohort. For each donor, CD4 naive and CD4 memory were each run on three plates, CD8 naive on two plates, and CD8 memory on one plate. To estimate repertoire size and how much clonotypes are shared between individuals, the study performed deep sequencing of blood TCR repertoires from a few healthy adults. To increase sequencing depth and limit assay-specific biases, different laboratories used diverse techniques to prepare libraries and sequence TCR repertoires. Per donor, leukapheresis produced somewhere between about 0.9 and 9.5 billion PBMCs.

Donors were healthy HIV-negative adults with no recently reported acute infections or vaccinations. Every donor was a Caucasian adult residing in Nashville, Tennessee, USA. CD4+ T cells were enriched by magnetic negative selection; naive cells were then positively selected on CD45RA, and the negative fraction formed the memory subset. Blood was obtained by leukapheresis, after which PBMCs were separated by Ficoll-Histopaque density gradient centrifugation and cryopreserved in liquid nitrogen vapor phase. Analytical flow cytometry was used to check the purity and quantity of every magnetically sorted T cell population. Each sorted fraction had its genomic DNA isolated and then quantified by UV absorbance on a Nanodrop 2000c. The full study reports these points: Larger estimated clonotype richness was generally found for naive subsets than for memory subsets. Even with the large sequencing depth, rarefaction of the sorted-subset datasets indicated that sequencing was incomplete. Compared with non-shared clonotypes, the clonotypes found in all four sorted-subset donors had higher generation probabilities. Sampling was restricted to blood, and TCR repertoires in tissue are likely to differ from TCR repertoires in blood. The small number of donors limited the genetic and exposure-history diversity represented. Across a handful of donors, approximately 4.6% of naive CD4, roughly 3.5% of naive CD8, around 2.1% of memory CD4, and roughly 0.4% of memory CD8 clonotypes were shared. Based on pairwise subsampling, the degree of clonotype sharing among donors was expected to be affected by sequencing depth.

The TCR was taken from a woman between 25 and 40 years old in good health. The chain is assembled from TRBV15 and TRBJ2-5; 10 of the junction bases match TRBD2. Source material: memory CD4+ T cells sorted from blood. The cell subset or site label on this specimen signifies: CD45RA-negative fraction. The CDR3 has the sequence CATSGGTSVLVETQYF. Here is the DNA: TGTGCCACCAGCGGCGGGACTAGCGTTCTGGTGGAGACCCAGTACTTC.